This T cell receptor beta chain was captured by sequencing in a study of shared clonotypes between healthy human individuals (dated by TCRdb to the early 2020s). As for the study more broadly: The cohort included a few men and a couple of women between 18 and 49 years of age. Per donor, three plates each were used for CD4 naive and CD4 memory, two for CD8 naive, and one for CD8 memory. To estimate repertoire size and how much clonotypes are shared between individuals, the study performed deep sequencing of blood TCR repertoires from roughly five healthy adults. Different laboratories and diverse techniques were used to prepare libraries and sequence TCR repertoires, to increase sequencing depth and limit assay-specific biases. Per donor, leukapheresis produced somewhere between about 0.94 and 9 billion PBMCs. What the research found in general, with its limitations: Based on pairwise subsampling, the degree of clonotype sharing among donors was expected to be affected by sequencing depth. Only blood was sampled, and tissue TCR repertoires likely differ from those in blood. When a handful of donors were compared, the shared fraction of clonotypes was about 5% for naive CD4, 3% to 4% for naive CD8, about 2.4% for memory CD4, and 0.4% for memory CD8. Compared with non-shared clonotypes, clonotypes shared by all four sorted-subset donors had higher generation probabilities. Larger estimated clonotype richness was generally found for naive subsets than for memory subsets. Because the study included a small number of donors, the genetic and exposure-history diversity represented was limited. Incomplete sequencing was indicated by rarefaction of sorted-subset datasets, despite the large sequencing depth.

Points on this clone: Which antigen it targets is not known. Per-nucleotide qualities are absent, and no much larger clonotype sits a single base away.

The donors were healthy, HIV-negative adults with no recently reported acute infections or vaccinations. All donors were Caucasian adults living in Nashville, Tennessee, USA. CD4+ T cells were enriched by magnetic negative selection; naive cells were then positively selected on CD45RA, and the negative fraction formed the memory subset. Blood was obtained by leukapheresis, after which PBMCs were separated by Ficoll-Histopaque density gradient centrifugation and cryopreserved in liquid nitrogen vapor phase. Purity and quantity of every magnetically sorted T cell population were checked by analytical flow cytometry. Each sorted fraction had its genomic DNA isolated and then quantified by UV absorbance on a Nanodrop 2000c. The trim is 6 bases for V and 4 bases for J, with a gap of 16 bases between the germline ends. The CDR3 measures 15 amino acids from cysteine to phenylalanine. The kept DNA is CDR3 alone, 45 bases in frame from the first base. CDR1 and CDR2, looked up from the germline V gene (reference sequence), are MNHEY and SMNVEV.

Using the deep immunoSEQ assay, TCR CDR3 regions were amplified from genomic DNA by multiplex PCR. Genomic DNA extracted from each cell subset was distributed evenly over all wells of several immunoSEQ 96-well plates, and each plate served as one replicate. Each replicate PCR for sorted subsets received about 200 ng genomic DNA, equal to some 32,000 T cell genomes. Purified libraries were measured with a Qubit 3.0 fluorometer, size-checked on a Bioanalyzer 2100, and measured again with the KAPA Library Quantification kit. Every immunoSEQ 96-well plate was sequenced on a separate single-read 150-cycle Illumina NextSeq 550 flow cell. The original pipeline was this. The immunoSEQ output contained only junctional sequences without quality scores, so filtering could not match that applied to full-length reads. Sequences were annotated with PyIR, a Python wrapper for IgBLAST v1.9, using IMGT germline references to assign V/J genes and CDR3. Reads were removed for weak V/J assignments (E-value above 1e-6), missing CDR3, stop codons, out-of-frame junctions, or ambiguous translated residues. V3J clonotypes were defined as sequences sharing the same inferred V gene, J gene, and CDR3 amino acid sequence. The percentage overlap between two repertoires was calculated by dividing the number of shared unique clonotypes by the size of the smaller repertoire. RTK rarefaction, the Chao1 estimator, and Recon v2.1 estimates of unobserved clonotypes were used to assess repertoire richness. For all TCRbeta clonotypes obtained by the gDNA method from a few donors, generation probabilities were computed with OLGA. TCRdb holds this immuneACCESS table with in-frame rearrangements only. Some clones are missing; in checked studies, unresolved V genes explain under half, and the rest has no known cause. The V and J calls and clone size are taken from that table; D and trimming were inferred from the DNA. The table for this sample lists approximately 2.3 million clones; approximately 95% of them were counted only once. The top ten clonotypes cover about 0.41% of the sample.

The receptor was derived from a man between 18 and 35 years old in good health. Some clones in this sample may be carry-over from other donors' samples. The chain is assembled from TRBV27 and TRBJ1-5, and possibly TRBD1, on 6 matching bases. Sequenced sample: naive CD4+ T cells from PBMCs. The sample's cell subset or site, from its label and the paper: CD45RA+ positively selected. The bases are TGTGCCAGCAGCCTAAGGCGGGGGCCGAATCAGCCCCAGCATTTT. It encodes CASSLRRGPNQPQHF.